This TCR beta chain was obtained from a study of technical replicates of blood from a handful of donors. Sequencing was performed with immunoSEQ multiplex PCR; in TCRdb, only in-frame clones are kept and a portion is missing. Of under 85,000 clones in the sample, 85% to 95% are singletons; the top ten hold approximately 0.4%. V was pared by 4 bases and J by 2 bases, with 8 bases between. The CDR3 spans 13 residues. CDR1 is KGHSH, CDR2 LQKENI, per germline. This sequence joins TRBV18 and TRBJ2-5; no clear D gene. Input material: T cells isolated from PBMCs. The receptor was derived from a human donor in good health. As DNA, the CDR3 is TGTGCCAGCTCACGGGCGAGACAAGAGACCCAGTACTTC. Translated, it gives CASSRARQETQYF. The entire variable domain, with the rest obtained from reference TRBV18 and TRBJ2-5, is as follows: NAGVMQNPRHLVRRRGQEARLRCSPMKGHSHVYWYRQLPEEGLKFMVYLQKENIIDESGMPKERFSAEFPKEGPSILRIQQVVRGDSAAYFCASSRARQETQYFGPGTRLLVL.